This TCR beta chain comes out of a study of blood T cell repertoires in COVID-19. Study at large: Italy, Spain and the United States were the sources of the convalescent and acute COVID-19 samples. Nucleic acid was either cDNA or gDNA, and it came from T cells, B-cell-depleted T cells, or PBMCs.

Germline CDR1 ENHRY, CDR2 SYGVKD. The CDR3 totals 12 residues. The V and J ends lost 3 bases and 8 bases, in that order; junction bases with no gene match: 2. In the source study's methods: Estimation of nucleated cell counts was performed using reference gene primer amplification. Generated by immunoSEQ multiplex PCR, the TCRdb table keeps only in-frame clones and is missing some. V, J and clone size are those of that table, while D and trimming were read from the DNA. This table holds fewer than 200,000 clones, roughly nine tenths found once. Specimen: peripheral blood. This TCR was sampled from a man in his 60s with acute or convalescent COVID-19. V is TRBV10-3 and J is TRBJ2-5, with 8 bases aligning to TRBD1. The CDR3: CAISEGQGTQYF. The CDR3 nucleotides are TGTGCCATCAGTGAAGGACAGGGAACCCAGTACTTC.